This T cell receptor (beta chain) appears in the sequencing data of a study of PD-1 blockade in classical Hodgkin lymphoma. Study details: The study gave patients nivolumab 3 mg/kg intravenously every 2 weeks.

The method was immunoSEQ multiplex PCR; TCRdb's version includes in-frame clones alone and lacks a portion of them. The sample holds under 8,000 clones, 80% seen once. Points from the study as a whole: Partial responders and progressors had significantly lower baseline TCR diversity.

To note about this clone: Its matching antigen is unknown.

Relapse was seen in all patients after autologous stem cell transplantation, and brentuximab vedotin exposure was variable. Investigators isolated CD4+ T cells from thawed PBMCs through magnetic negative selection. This sample comprised CD4+ T cells from blood, obtained at baseline. The TCR originated in a human donor with classical Hodgkin lymphoma.

DNA for the CDR3: TGTGCCAGCAGCCAGACCGGGACAGGGTTATATGGCTACACCTTC. Translated: CASSQTGTGLYGYTF. The chain carries TRBV7-2 and TRBJ1-2, with 9 bases aligning to TRBD1. The ends lost 5 bases at V and 5 bases at J; junction bases unmatched: 9. CDR3 length: 15 amino acids. Germline V lookup: CDR1 SGHTA, CDR2 FQGNSA.